The 31 T cell receptor beta chains listed next were all sequenced from one sample in a study of siplizumab effects on memory and regulatory T cells. The data were produced by immunoSEQ multiplex PCR, yet TCRdb's version contains in-frame clones alone and is incomplete. The sample carries around 83,000 clones, more than 80% recorded once. Sequencing was done on a sample of CD4+ T cells sorted from blood. These receptors were obtained from a human donor in good health.

The rearrangement joins TRBV30 to TRBJ2-7; D perhaps matches TRBD2 (6 bases). Per the germline V gene, CDR1 is GTSNPN and CDR2 is SVGIG (reference sequence). This CDR3 is 15 amino acids long. Trimming removed 6 bases at V and 2 bases at J, with 20 bases between. CDR3 DNA sequence: TGTGCCTGCACCTCTAGGGACTCCCCCACCTACGAGCAGTACTTC. This gives the protein CACTSRDSPTYEQYF. The full variable domain, in which reference TRBV30 and TRBJ2-7 provide the parts outside the CDR3, is SQTIHQWPATLVQPVGSPLSLECTVEGTSNPNLYWYRQAAGRGLQLLFYSVGIGQISSEVPQNLSASRPQDRQFILSSKKLLLSDSGFYLCACTSRDSPTYEQYFGPGTRLTVT.

This clone was seen a handful of times. The rearrangement joins TRBV6-5 to TRBJ1-5, with D uncertain. The ends were cut back, 0 bases at V and 4 bases at J, with 4 bases in the middle. The germline V gene has CDR1 MNHEY and CDR2 SVGAGI. This CDR3 spans 13 amino acids. The CDR3 region has the DNA TGTGCCAGCAGTTACTCCCAAAATCAGCCCCAGCATTTT. Residues: CASSYSQNQPQHF.

The chain joins TRBV7-9 to TRBJ2-5, with D possibly being TRBD1 (6 bases). Germline V lookup: CDR1 SEHNR, CDR2 FQNEAQ (reference sequence). The CDR3 is made up of 14 amino acids. Trimming shortened V by 2 bases and J by 5 bases, and 12 bases separated the two germline ends. The CDR3 DNA sequence: TGTGCCAGCAGCTTATCTAACAGGGAGGAGACCCAGTACTTC. This codes for CASSLSNREETQYF.

The chain couples TRBV6-5 to TRBJ1-3, with 8 bases identical to TRBD1. The CDR3 has 15 residues. Germline values: CDR1 MNHEY, CDR2 SVGAGI. V lost 0 bases and J lost 3; bases outside the gene matches: 1. CDR3: CASSYSTGGGNTIYF. Here the CDR3 DNA reads TGTGCCAGCAGTTACTCCACAGGGGGTGGAAACACCATATATTTT.

V usage is TRBV5-5 and J usage is TRBJ1-5; 9 bases fit TRBD1. Germline V gene lookup returns CDR1 SGHKS and CDR2 YYEKEE (reference sequence). This CDR3 has 15 residues. Trimming took 0 bases from V and 7 from J; bases not matched to a gene: 5. The CDR3 reads CASSLVTGGRQPQHF. The CDR3 DNA is TGTGCCAGCAGCTTGGTGACAGGGGGAAGGCAGCCCCAGCATTTT.

To note about this clone: Additional DNA sequences in this sample encode the identical CDR3. This chain uses TRBV7-2 with TRBJ2-7, with 12 bases that match TRBD1. This CDR3 contains 14 residues. The trim removed 5 bases at V and 4 bases at J, leaving 3 bases unmatched. The V gene's germline CDR1 is SGHTA and CDR2 FQGNSA. The CDR3 DNA reads as TGTGCCAGCAGCCTGGGACAGGGGGCTTACGAGCAGTACTTC. Its translation is CASSLGQGAYEQYF.

The rearrangement uses TRBV6-6 and TRBJ2-5; TRBD1 matches 9 bases. The ends lost 6 bases at V and 4 bases at J; junction bases unmatched: 9. Germline assignment: CDR1 MNHNY and CDR2 SVGAGI (reference sequence). This CDR3 has 15 residues. CDR3 sequence reads: CASRRGQGLRETQYF. The CDR3 nucleotides are TGTGCCAGCAGACGAGGACAGGGGTTACGAGAGACCCAGTACTTC.

The V and J genes are TRBV4-1 and TRBJ2-3; 15 bases align to TRBD2. V gave up 4 bases and J gave up 4 bases; unmatched junction bases: 9. Germline CDR1 MGHRA, CDR2 YSYEKL. The CDR3 consists of 18 residues. The CDR3 is CASSRSGLAGGGADTQYF. Written as DNA, the CDR3 is TGCGCCAGCAGCCGTTCGGGACTAGCGGGAGGAGGCGCAGATACGCAGTATTTT.

The chain links TRBV5-1 to TRBJ1-1; D is ambiguous. The germline V and J ends were trimmed by 0 bases and 2 bases, with 8 bases remaining between them. Germline CDR1 SGHRS, CDR2 YFSETQ. The CDR3 spans 14 residues. The CDR3 nucleotides read TGCGCCAGCAGCTTGGTTCGGGCCAACACTGAAGCTTTCTTT. Its protein is CASSLVRANTEAFF.

Here the CDR3 reads CASSDRSSSTYEQYF. The CDR3 region has the DNA TGTGCCAGCAGTGACCGTTCTAGCTCAACCTACGAGCAGTACTTC. This sequence joins TRBV2 and TRBJ2-7, with D maybe TRBD2 (5 bases). The V end lost 3 bases, the J end lost 2 bases, and 14 bases lay between the germline ends. The CDR3 totals 15 residues. Germline V gene sequence: CDR1 SNHLY, CDR2 FYNNEI.

This clone was recorded only once. This chain joins TRBV19 and TRBJ2-5, with D perhaps matching TRBD2 (5 bases). Germline-derived CDR1 and CDR2 are LNHDA and SQIVND (reference sequence). Trimming left V 7 bases short and J 5 bases short, with 20 bases between. The CDR3 loop spans 15 amino acids. This CDR3 reads CASTHTPGRRETQYF. In DNA form, the CDR3 reads TGTGCCAGTACCCATACCCCGGGAAGGCGGGAGACCCAGTACTTC.

This clone was picked up one time. The chain employs TRBV14 and TRBJ2-5; possible D gene TRBD1, 7 bases. This CDR3 spans 16 amino acids. V lost 1 base, J lost 0 bases, and 12 bases lay in between. CDR1 and CDR2 (germline): SGHDN, FVKESK. DNA for the CDR3: TGTGCCAGCAGCCAAGGCGGGACAGCGTACCAAGAGACCCAGTACTTC. Translated, it gives CASSQGGTAYQETQYF.

This chain joins TRBV5-4 and TRBJ1-2; TRBD1 agrees at 9 bases. The CDR3 sequence is 17 residues long. After removal of 5 bases from V and 0 bases from J, the junction contained 11 bases not matched to a gene. Germline V CDR1 and CDR2: SGHNT, YYREEE (reference sequence). CDR3 sequence reads: CASRPPGQGNSNYGYTF. CDR3 DNA sequence: TGTGCCAGCAGACCCCCGGGACAGGGAAACTCTAACTATGGCTACACCTTC.

The rearrangement joins TRBV19 to TRBJ2-7, with a weak D call TRBD2 (6 bases). Trimming pared 3 bases from V and 3 bases from J, leaving 12 bases between. CDR1 is LNHDA and CDR2 is SQIVND in the germline V gene (reference sequence). The CDR3 loop spans 14 amino acids. CDR3 sequence reads: CASSIAGGNYEQYF. The CDR3 bases are TGTGCCAGTAGTATCGCAGGAGGGAACTACGAGCAGTACTTC.

The rearrangement uses TRBV7-9 and TRBJ1-3; no reliable D call. Per the germline V gene, CDR1 is SEHNR and CDR2 is FQNEAQ (reference sequence). The CDR3 spans 14 residues. Deletions cut 0 bases from V and 4 bases from J, with 7 bases between. CDR3 sequence reads: CASSLAAAGNTIYF. Written as DNA, the CDR3 is TGTGCCAGCAGCTTAGCGGCGGCCGGAAACACCATATATTTT.

The chain has TRBV5-1 and TRBJ2-4; TRBD1 might be the D (5 bases). CDR1 and CDR2 (germline): SGHRS, YFSETQ. Trimming pared 5 bases from V and 15 bases from J, leaving 21 bases between. The CDR3 runs to 13 residues. The CDR3, as DNA: TGCGCCAGCAGGCGTGGGCCACAGGAATCTCCGTACTTC. It encodes CASRRGPQESPYF.

The chain couples TRBV5-1 to TRBJ1-1; maybe TRBD1 (5 bases). Germline V gene sequence: CDR1 SGHRS, CDR2 YFSETQ. The CDR3 has 13 amino acids. V was pared by 7 bases and J by 2 bases, with 12 bases between. Written as DNA, the CDR3 is TGCGCCAGCTCTATAGGGGCTAACACTGAAGCTTTCTTT. It codes for CASSIGANTEAFF.

The chain carries TRBV7-9 and TRBJ2-3, with 7 bases aligning to TRBD2. The V segment lost 1 base and the J segment 9 bases; nucleotides outside the gene matches: 7. Germline lookup yields CDR1 SEHNR and CDR2 FQNEAQ (reference sequence). The CDR3 runs 14 residues. DNA for the CDR3: TGTGCCAGCAGCTTAGATACGGGAGGTAGAACGCAGTATTTT. Translating gives CASSLDTGGRTQYF.

This clone was counted a few times. This sequence joins TRBV7-2 and TRBJ1-5; no clear D. The V gene's germline CDR1 is SGHTA and CDR2 FQGNSA. CDR3 length equals 12 residues. V was pared by 5 bases and J by 7 bases, with 9 bases between. In DNA form, the CDR3 reads TGTGCCAGCAGCCGTCCCAACCAGCCCCAGCATTTT. Protein: CASSRPNQPQHF.

The CDR3 DNA reads TGTGCCAGCAGTGCCTCGGGGAGACGCAATGAGCAGTTCTTC. Encoded protein: CASSASGRRNEQFF. The gene calls are TRBV28 and TRBJ2-1; tentative D call: TRBD2 (5 bases). CDR3 size: 14 residues. The V gene lost 5 bases and the J gene lost 6 bases, with 14 bases spanning the gap. CDR1 is MDHEN and CDR2 is SYDVKM in the germline V gene.

The genes are TRBV11-3 and TRBJ2-1, with TRBD2 matching over 9 bases. There are 16 residues in the CDR3. V was clipped by 2 bases and J by 2 bases; unmatched bases: 4. Looked up from germline, CDR1 is SGHNT and CDR2 is YENEEA. The CDR3 region is CASSLQGLAAYNEQFF. In DNA form, the CDR3 reads TGTGCCAGCAGCTTACAGGGACTAGCAGCCTACAATGAGCAGTTCTTC.

This clone was recorded once. The V and J genes are TRBV7-6 and TRBJ1-3; D is ambiguous. V was trimmed by 5 bases and J by 0 bases, leaving 17 bases between them. Germline assignment: CDR1 SGHVS and CDR2 FNYEAQ. The CDR3 covers 17 residues. CDR3 nucleotides: TGTGCCAGCAGCCCCCGCTACGGGCCCAACTCTGGAAACACCATATATTTT. Protein product: CASSPRYGPNSGNTIYF.

The chain uses TRBV5-1 and TRBJ1-2; D not certain. V lost 2 bases, J lost 3 bases, and 14 bases lay in between. CDR3 length equals 15 residues. CDR1 and CDR2 (germline): SGHRS, YFSETQ. DNA of the CDR3: TGCGCCAGCAGCTTTAGTCAGGTTGCAGACTATGGCTACACCTTC. Translating gives CASSFSQVADYGYTF.

This chain uses TRBV7-2 with TRBJ1-6; D unresolved. CDR3 length: 12 amino acids. Germline CDR1 and CDR2: SGHTA and FQGNSA. V was shortened by 1 base and J by 14 bases, with 9 bases between the two germline ends. The CDR3 loop reads CASSLVEGTLHF. CDR3 bases: TGTGCCAGCAGCTTAGTGGAGGGCACCCTCCACTTT. Looking up the rest from reference TRBV7-2 and TRBJ1-6 gives the full variable domain: GAGVSQSPSNKVTEKGKDVELRCDPISGHTALYWYRQSLGQGLEFLIYFQGNSAPDKSGLPSDRFSAERTGGSVSTLTIQRTQQEDSAVYLCASSLVEGTLHFGNGTRLTVT.

This chain uses TRBV2 with TRBJ2-3, with TRBD2 matching 9 bases. Germline-derived CDR1 and CDR2 are SNHLY and FYNNEI. V lost 5 bases to trimming and J lost 2 bases; unmatched junction nucleotides: 5. The CDR3 sequence is 15 residues long. The chain's CDR3 is CASSREREVTDTQYF. DNA for the CDR3: TGTGCCAGCAGTCGAGAGCGGGAGGTCACAGATACGCAGTATTTT.

V is TRBV9 and J is TRBJ2-5; 9 bases match TRBD2. With V trimmed by 0 bases and J by 5 bases, 8 bases remained unmatched. The CDR3 contains 16 residues. Per the germline V gene, CDR1 is SGDLS and CDR2 is YYNGEE. The CDR3 sequence is CASSVGMAGGLETQYF. CDR3 nucleotide sequence: TGTGCCAGCAGCGTAGGGATGGCGGGAGGGCTTGAGACCCAGTACTTC.

The chain uses TRBV5-4 and TRBJ2-3; D not resolved. With 0 bases removed from V and 2 bases from J, the gap between germline ends came to 7 bases. The CDR3 totals 14 residues. The germline CDR1 and CDR2 sequences are SGHNT and YYREEE (reference sequence). CDR3 sequence (DNA): TGTGCCAGCAGCTTGGTTGGAGCCACAGATACGCAGTATTTT. The encoded protein is CASSLVGATDTQYF.

The chain joins TRBV25-1 to TRBJ2-5; either TRBD1 or TRBD2 may supply D (6 bases each). Looked up from germline, CDR1 is MGHDK and CDR2 is SYGVNS. The CDR3 extends over 15 amino acids. V shed 5 bases and J shed 0 bases, with 13 bases lying between them. CDR3 coding DNA: TGTGCCAGCAGTCGGGGGCTTAGGGACCAAGAGACCCAGTACTTC. Encoded protein: CASSRGLRDQETQYF. The whole variable domain, remainder taken from reference TRBV25-1 and TRBJ2-5, is EADIYQTPRYLVIGTGKKITLECSQTMGHDKMYWYQQDPGMELHLIHYSYGVNSTEKGDLSSESTVSRIRTEHFPLTLESARPSHTSQYLCASSRGLRDQETQYFGPGTRLLVL.

This clone was found a few times. The chain is built from TRBV7-2 and TRBJ2-6; 7 bases align to TRBD2. With V trimmed by 3 bases and J by 0 bases, 11 bases remained unmatched. Per the germline V gene, CDR1 is SGHTA and CDR2 is FQGNSA. The CDR3 consists of 19 residues. The DNA of the CDR3 is TGTGCCAGCAGCTTTCAATGGCGGGGGACCAGCTCTGGGGCCAACGTCCTGACTTTC. This sequence encodes CASSFQWRGTSSGANVLTF.

This rearrangement joins TRBV19 to TRBJ1-5; D is uncertain. CDR3 length: 15 amino acids. Per the germline V gene, CDR1 is LNHDA and CDR2 is SQIVND (reference sequence). V gave up 4 bases and J gave up 0 bases, with 10 bases separating them. CDR3 protein: CASSKARDSNQPQHF. CDR3 coding DNA: TGTGCCAGTAGTAAGGCTAGAGATAGCAATCAGCCCCAGCATTTT.

V gene TRBV30 combines with J gene TRBJ1-1, with a tentative D call TRBD1 (5 bases). V lost 7 bases and J lost 2, with 14 bases in between. The CDR3 runs 13 residues. CDR1 and CDR2 from the germline V gene are GTSNPN and SVGIG (reference sequence). The CDR3 is CALAKGLNTEAFF. CDR3 DNA sequence: TGTGCCTTGGCCAAGGGGCTTAACACTGAAGCTTTCTTT. The full variable domain, in which reference TRBV30 and TRBJ1-1 provide the parts outside the CDR3, is SQTIHQWPATLVQPVGSPLSLECTVEGTSNPNLYWYRQAAGRGLQLLFYSVGIGQISSEVPQNLSASRPQDRQFILSSKKLLLSDSGFYLCALAKGLNTEAFFGQGTRLTVV.